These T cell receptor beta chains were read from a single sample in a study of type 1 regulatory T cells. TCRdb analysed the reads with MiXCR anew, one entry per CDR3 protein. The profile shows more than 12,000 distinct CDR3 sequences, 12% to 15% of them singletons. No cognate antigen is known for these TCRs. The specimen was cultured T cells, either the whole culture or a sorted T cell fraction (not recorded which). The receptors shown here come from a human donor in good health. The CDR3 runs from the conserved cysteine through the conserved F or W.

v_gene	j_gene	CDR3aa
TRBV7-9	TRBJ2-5	CASSSGTGRLDQETQYF
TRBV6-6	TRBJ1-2	CASRHMGQGANYGYTF
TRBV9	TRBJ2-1	CASSASGGGGLYNEQFF
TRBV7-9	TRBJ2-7	CASSLASGTSGRHEQYF
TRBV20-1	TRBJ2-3	CSATRQTSTDTQYF
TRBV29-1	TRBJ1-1	CSYRQGFSEAFF
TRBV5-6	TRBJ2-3	CASSWGTGTSGSTDTQYF
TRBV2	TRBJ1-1	CASSWSGTEAFF
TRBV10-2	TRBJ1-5	CASSETRNQPQHF
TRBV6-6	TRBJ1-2	CASSFSTGNYGYTF
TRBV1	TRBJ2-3	CTSSQREVEEDTQYF
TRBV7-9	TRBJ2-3	CASSLGRILTDTQYF
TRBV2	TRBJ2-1	CASSSDSNEQFF
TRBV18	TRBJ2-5	CASSPSGTGGETQYF
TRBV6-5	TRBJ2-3	CASSYSGRAGDTQYF
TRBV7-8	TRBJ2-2	CASSPVLGGLFF
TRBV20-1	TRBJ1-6	CSARKGGTYNSPLHF
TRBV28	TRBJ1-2	CASSLQGGYTF
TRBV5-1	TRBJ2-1	CASSLELGSNSNEQFF
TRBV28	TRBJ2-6	CATRGSGANVLTF
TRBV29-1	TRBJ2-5	CSAGEAAGETQYF
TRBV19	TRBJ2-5	CASSGQGRGTQYF
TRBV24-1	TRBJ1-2	CATSDSAVIYGYTF
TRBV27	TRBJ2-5	CASSPGLKTQYF
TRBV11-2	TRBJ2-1	CASSLDPQSNEQFF
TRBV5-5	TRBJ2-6	CASSFSGDSGANVLTF
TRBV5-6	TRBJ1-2	CASSFGQGIYGYTF
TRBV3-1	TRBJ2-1	CATRGAGGEQFF
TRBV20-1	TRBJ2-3	CSAILSTDTQYF
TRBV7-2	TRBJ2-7	CASRRDSGSYEQYF
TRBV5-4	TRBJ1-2	CASSLEGRRNYGYTF
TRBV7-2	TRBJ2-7	CASSAQRGNEQYF
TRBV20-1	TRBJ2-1	CSAEGAGTRHNEQFF
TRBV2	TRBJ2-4	CATNPRDSQYIQYF
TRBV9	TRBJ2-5	CASSPRQGQETQYF
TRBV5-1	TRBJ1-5	CASSLVPSNQPQHF
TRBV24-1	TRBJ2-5	CATSTGVMETQYF
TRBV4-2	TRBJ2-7	CASSPGDGYTYEQYF
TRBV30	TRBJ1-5	CAWSTGQGTMPQHF
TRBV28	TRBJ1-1	CASSLRGQGPSMTEAFF
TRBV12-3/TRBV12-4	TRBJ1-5	CASSFSGDQPQHF
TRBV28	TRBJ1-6	CASSSRQGSLVYSPLHF
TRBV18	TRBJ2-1	CASSPDRGGPVGQFF
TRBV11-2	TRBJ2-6	CASSTGTGGLSGANVLTF
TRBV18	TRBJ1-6	CASSRRPSPLHF
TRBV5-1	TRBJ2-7	CASSSFAGGPYEQYF
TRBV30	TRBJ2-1	CAWSQDYEHNEQFF